Listed below are T cell receptor beta chains from one sample, sequenced in a study of blood T cell repertoires in COVID-19. Method: immunoSEQ multiplex PCR; TCRdb's copy keeps in-frame clones and lacks some. The data show 180,000 or so clones, about 88% seen once. Sequenced sample: peripheral blood. The receptors come from a woman aged 80 or over in a cohort sampled during active or convalescent COVID-19. CDR3s include the opening cysteine and the closing phenylalanine or tryptophan. The order of the fields is V gene, D gene, J gene, clone size, CDR3 protein, CDR3 DNA. The D gene is left open where the match is weak. Clone size is stated in some rows and not others, as once, few, many or a class when expanded.

>TRBV20-1|NA|TRBJ2-2|NA
CSASLRGATGELFF
TGCAGTGCTAGTCTCAGAGGTGCCACCGGGGAGCTGTTTTTT
>TRBV14|TRBD1|TRBJ1-1|NA
CASSPNRDRVNTEAFF
TGTGCCAGCAGCCCCAATCGGGACAGGGTGAACACTGAAGCTTTCTTT
>TRBV19|NA|TRBJ1-5|NA
CATAEDSNQPQHF
TGTGCCACCGCCGAGGATAGCAATCAGCCCCAGCATTTT
>TRBV6-2/TRBV6-3|NA|TRBJ2-3|NA
CASSYGGPSTDTQYF
TGTGCCAGCAGTTATGGAGGGCCGAGCACAGATACGCAGTATTTT
>TRBV20-1|NA|TRBJ1-2|NA
CSDRGYTF
TGCAGCGACAGGGGCTACACCTTC
>TRBV10-1|TRBD1|TRBJ1-3|NA
CASSEWTGPGNTIYF
TGCGCCAGCAGTGAGTGGACAGGTCCAGGAAACACCATATATTTT
>TRBV3-1/TRBV3-2|TRBD1|TRBJ2-2|NA
CASTVTGANTGELFF
TGTGCCAGCACGGTGACAGGGGCCAACACCGGGGAGCTGTTTTTT
>TRBV4-1|TRBD1|TRBJ1-3|NA
CASSPLLGGMSGNTIYF
TGCGCCAGCAGCCCTCTACTAGGGGGCATGTCTGGAAACACCATATATTTT
>TRBV7-7|TRBD2|TRBJ2-5|NA
CASSGTGRTETQYF
TGTGCTAGCAGCGGAACCGGGAGGACAGAGACCCAGTACTTC
>TRBV11-2|NA|TRBJ2-5|NA
CASSLYETQYF
TGTGCCAGCAGCTTATATGAGACCCAGTACTTC
>TRBV4-2|NA|TRBJ1-2|NA
CASSQVASRTLREYGYTF
TGTGCCAGCAGCCAAGTTGCGAGTCGGACATTACGGGAGTATGGCTACACCTTC
>TRBV19|NA|TRBJ2-3|NA
CASSIPSPLYHQYF
TGTGCCAGTAGTATTCCTAGTCCATTATATCACCAGTATTTT
>TRBV19|TRBD1|TRBJ1-1|NA
CASSLQGARTEAFF
TGTGCCAGTAGCTTACAGGGGGCGCGCACTGAAGCTTTCTTT
>TRBV15|TRBD2|TRBJ2-3|NA
CATSRGGGQADTQYF
TGTGCCACCAGCAGAGGGGGAGGGCAAGCAGATACGCAGTATTTT
>TRBV27|NA|TRBJ2-3|NA
CASSPISPPGDTQYF
TGTGCCAGCAGCCCCATATCGCCACCGGGAGATACGCAGTATTTT
>TRBV5-1|NA|TRBJ1-1|NA
CASSPNGQLNSEAFF
TGCGCCAGCAGCCCTAACGGACAGCTTAACTCTGAAGCTTTCTTT
>TRBV28|NA|TRBJ2-4|NA
CASSLFGSPRERVAKNIQYF
TGTGCCAGCAGTTTATTCGGGTCCCCCCGAGAGAGAGTAGCCAAAAACATTCAGTACTTC
>TRBV3-1/TRBV3-2|NA|TRBJ2-3|NA
CASSSTSRGTDTQYF
TGTGCCAGCAGCTCCACCTCCAGAGGAACAGATACGCAGTATTTT
>TRBV11-2|NA|TRBJ1-2|NA
CASSLDADFANYGYTF
TGTGCCAGCAGCTTAGACGCAGACTTCGCTAACTATGGCTACACCTTC
>TRBV6-5|NA|TRBJ1-3|NA
CASAGSSGNTIYF
TGTGCCAGCGCCGGGAGCTCTGGAAACACCATATATTTT
>TRBV5-1|NA|TRBJ2-1|NA
CASSPIENHEQFF
TGCGCCAGCTCACCAATAGAGAATCATGAGCAGTTCTTC
>TRBV7-9|NA|TRBJ1-5|once
CASSLGGSQPQHF
TGTGCCAGCAGCTTGGGTGGGAGTCAGCCCCAGCATTTT
>TRBV11-2|NA|TRBJ2-6|NA
CASSPGASGANVLTF
TGTGCCAGCAGCCCAGGGGCCTCTGGGGCCAACGTCCTGACTTTC
>TRBV12-5|NA|TRBJ2-1|NA
CASGRPSTGTSFF
TGTGCTAGTGGTCGGCCCTCTACAGGGACGTCGTTCTTC
>TRBV11-2|NA|TRBJ1-1|NA
CASSVRTIPNTEAFF
TGTGCCAGCAGCGTGAGGACTATCCCGAACACTGAAGCTTTCTTT
>TRBV7-8|NA|TRBJ1-1|NA
CASSRQANTEAFF
TGTGCCAGCAGCAGACAGGCGAACACTGAAGCTTTCTTT
>TRBV19|NA|TRBJ2-1|NA
CASSTGSYNEQFF
TGTGCCAGTAGTACAGGCTCCTACAATGAGCAGTTCTTC
>TRBV4-3|TRBD1|TRBJ1-1|NA
CASSQAFTGVNTEAFF
TGCGCCAGCAGCCAAGCTTTTACAGGGGTGAACACTGAAGCTTTCTTT
>TRBV11-2|NA|TRBJ2-7|NA
CASSYPHREQYF
TGTGCCAGCAGCTACCCACACAGAGAGCAGTACTTC
>TRBV4-1|NA|TRBJ1-2|NA
CASSQPGQYRGYTF
TGCGCCAGCAGCCAACCGGGACAATATAGGGGCTACACCTTC
>TRBV28|NA|TRBJ1-1|NA
CASSLTVNTEAFF
TGTGCCAGCAGCTTGACAGTGAACACTGAAGCTTTCTTT
>TRBV5-4|TRBD2|TRBJ2-1|NA
CASSSGLAGSEQFF
TGTGCCAGCAGCTCCGGACTAGCGGGGTCTGAGCAGTTCTTC
>TRBV28|NA|TRBJ1-5|NA
CASSTGIRNQPQHF
TGTGCCAGCAGTACAGGGATTCGCAATCAGCCCCAGCATTTT
>TRBV5-1|TRBD1|TRBJ2-3|NA
CASSFTGAGADTQYF
TGCGCCAGCAGCTTTACAGGGGCGGGCGCAGATACGCAGTATTTT
>TRBV6-6|TRBD2|TRBJ2-6|NA
CASRPGGRSGANVLTF
TGTGCCAGCAGGCCGGGGGGGCGAAGTGGGGCCAACGTCCTGACTTTC
>TRBV19|TRBD2|TRBJ2-1|NA
CASSRTSGGARYEQFF
TGTGCCAGTAGCCGGACTAGCGGGGGGGCTAGGTATGAGCAGTTCTTC
>TRBV11-3|TRBD2|TRBJ2-5|NA
CASSFGGGTSMQETQYF
TGTGCCAGCAGCTTTGGCGGGGGGACTTCCATGCAAGAGACCCAGTACTTC
>TRBV11-2|NA|TRBJ2-1|NA
CASSLTVSYNEQFF
TGTGCCAGCAGCTTAACGGTCTCGTACAATGAGCAGTTCTTC
>TRBV7-8|TRBD2|TRBJ2-5|many
CASSLGALAGQETQYF
TGTGCCAGCAGCTTAGGGGCACTAGCGGGGCAAGAGACCCAGTACTTC